The 30 T cell receptor beta chains reported below all come from one sample, sequenced in a study of T cells in Graves' hyperthyroidism and ophthalmopathy (dated by TCRdb to the late 2010s). The library was generated by multiplex PCR. Sequencing was performed on an Illumina HiSeq 2000. The TCR beta CDR3 regions were amplified from the RNA transcripts. For the first round of RT-PCR on the TCR CDR3, the HTBI primer set was used together with the Qiagen OneStep RT-PCR kit. The public reads were reprocessed in TCRdb via fastp at Q25 and MiXCR, keeping in-frame beta chains. Identical CDR3 proteins give one entry, which carries the most common genes and DNA. The sample has 350,000 to 400,000 distinct CDR3 sequences on record, around 14% of them singletons. The ten largest clones add up to about 30% of the sample. Sequenced input: blood. Receptors were obtained from a woman aged 25 to 39 with Graves' hyperthyroidism.

This clonotype was seen ten or more times. The rearrangement links TRBV2 to TRBJ2-7; D is ambiguous. Trimming left V 3 bases short and J 5 bases short, with 11 bases between. CDR3 length equals 13 residues. CDR1 is SNHLY, CDR2 FYNNEI, per germline. The CDR3 bases are TGTGCCAGCAGTGACAGAGACTTAGACGAGCAGTACTTC. This codes for CASSDRDLDEQYF.

The chain couples TRBV24-1 to TRBJ1-5; D ambiguous. This CDR3 spans 14 amino acids. V was shortened by 0 bases and J by 4 bases, with 6 bases between the two germline ends. Germline CDR1 and CDR2: KGHDR and SFDVKD. The DNA of the CDR3 is TGTGCCACCAGTGATTTGGAGGCAAATCAGCCCCAGCATTTT. This sequence encodes CATSDLEANQPQHF.

This clonotype was seen at least ten times. The chain employs TRBV5-1 and TRBJ2-5; 7 nucleotides line up with TRBD1. The CDR3 has 17 residues. After removal of 2 bases from V and 6 bases from J, the junction contained 16 bases not matched to a gene. The germline CDR1 and CDR2 sequences are SGHRS and YFSETQ. For the CDR3, the DNA is TGCGCCAGCAGCTTCCTATCCCAGACAGGGTTGAGTCAGACCCAGTACTTC. Amino acid sequence: CASSFLSQTGLSQTQYF.

The chain recombines TRBV9 with TRBJ2-3, with 9 nucleotides matching TRBD1. The ends lost 0 bases at V and 5 bases at J; junction bases unmatched: 7. CDR1 is SGDLS and CDR2 is YYNGEE in the germline V gene. The CDR3 loop spans 16 amino acids. The CDR3, as DNA: TGTGCCAGCAGCGTAGCTGGGACAGGGAAAGGAGATACGCAGTATTTT. It encodes CASSVAGTGKGDTQYF.

This clonotype has more than one count but fewer than ten. The J gene is TRBJ2-7, the V gene TRBV20-1; 8 positions match TRBD1. V was clipped by 4 bases and J by 3 bases; unmatched bases: 8. This CDR3 contains 14 residues. Germline-derived CDR1 and CDR2 are DFQATT and SNEGSKA (reference sequence). The CDR3 loop reads CSAIQGQGHYEQYF. The CDR3 region has the DNA TGCAGTGCTATCCAAGGACAGGGCCACTACGAGCAGTACTTC.

This clonotype has more than one count but fewer than ten. The chain joins TRBV27 to TRBJ2-6; D perhaps matches TRBD2 (5 bases). The CDR3 has 18 amino acids. Germline V gives CDR1 MNHEY, CDR2 SMNVEV (reference sequence). V lost 2 bases and J 5 bases, leaving 19 bases between the germline ends. The CDR3 protein is CASSLGGTPAGRANVLTF. In DNA form, the CDR3 reads TGTGCCAGCAGTTTAGGTGGAACCCCGGCCGGGAGGGCCAACGTCCTGACTTTC.

At least ten counts were recorded for this clonotype. The chain's CDR3 is CASLPHREDTEAFF. The CDR3 DNA is TGTGCCAGCCTCCCCCATAGGGAGGACACTGAAGCTTTCTTT. The V and J genes are TRBV2 and TRBJ1-1; D uncertain. The CDR3 covers 14 residues. Germline V gene lookup returns CDR1 SNHLY and CDR2 FYNNEI. V dropped 8 bases and J dropped 3 bases, with 16 bases sitting between them. The full variable domain, its missing parts supplied by reference TRBV2 and TRBJ1-1, is EPEVTQTPSHQVTQMGQEVILRCVPISNHLYFYWYRQILGQKVEFLVSFYNNEISEKSEIFDDQFSVERPDGSNFTLKIRSTKLEDSAMYFCASLPHREDTEAFFGQGTRLTVV.

This clonotype was picked up many times. The chain joins TRBV3-1 to TRBJ2-7, with 9 nucleotides matching TRBD2. J lost 7 bases, V lost 0 bases, and 13 bases had no gene match. The CDR3 consists of 17 residues. The germline gives CDR1 LGHDT, CDR2 YNNKEL (reference sequence). The CDR3 reads CASSQDGLAGTYREQYF. Here the CDR3 DNA reads TGTGCCAGCAGCCAAGATGGGCTAGCGGGAACCTATCGTGAGCAGTACTTC.

This chain uses TRBV29-1 with TRBJ1-1; 11 bases line up with TRBD1. CDR3 length equals 14 residues. Germline CDR1 reads SQVTM; CDR2 reads ANQGSEA. CDR3 DNA: TGCGGCGGGAGGACAGGGGGCTCGAACACTGAAGCTTTCTTT. This gives the protein CGGRTGGSNTEAFF.

This clonotype was counted ten times or more. V is TRBV5-1 and J is TRBJ2-3; D may be TRBD2 (5 bases). There are 13 residues in the CDR3. CDR1 and CDR2 (germline): SGHRS, YFSETQ. V was trimmed by 5 bases and J by 6 bases, leaving 13 bases between them. For the CDR3, the DNA is TGCGCCAGCAGGAGGGTAGCGTCGGATACGCAGTATTTT. This translates into CASRRVASDTQYF. Supplemented by reference TRBV5-1 and TRBJ2-3, the full variable domain reads KAGVTQTPRYLIKTRGQQVTLSCSPISGHRSVSWYQQTPGQGLQFLFEYFSETQRNKGNFPGRFSGRQFSNSRSEMNVSTLELGDSALYLCASRRVASDTQYFGPGTRLTVL.

The table lists this clonotype with a few counts. This chain joins TRBV12-3 or TRBV12-4 and TRBJ2-5; 8 nucleotides align to TRBD2. The CDR3 totals 15 residues. V lost 6 bases and J lost 5; bases outside the gene matches: 11. CDR3 region: CASSPGGTSAETQYF. The CDR3 DNA reads as TGTGCCAGCAGCCCAGGAGGGACTAGTGCGGAGACCCAGTACTTC.

At least ten counts were recorded for this clonotype. V gene TRBV11-2 combines with J gene TRBJ2-3; D remains unclear. V gave up 1 base and J gave up 5 bases, with 4 bases separating them. Germline loops: CDR1 SGHAT, CDR2 FQNNGV. The CDR3 covers 12 residues. The CDR3 bases are TGTGCCAGCAGCTTAGTACGAGATACGCAGTATTTT. Translated: CASSLVRDTQYF. Filled out from reference TRBV11-2 and TRBJ2-3, the complete variable domain reads EAGVAQSPRYKIIEKRQSVAFWCNPISGHATLYWYQQILGQGPKLLIQFQNNGVVDDSQLPKDRFSAERLKGVDSTLKIQPAKLEDSAVYLCASSLVRDTQYFGPGTRLTVL.

Many counts were recorded for this clonotype. The V and J genes are TRBV18 and TRBJ2-7, with TRBD2 matching over 14 bases. Germline CDR1 and CDR2: KGHSH and LQKENI. The CDR3 length is 15 residues. V lost 3 bases and J lost 6; bases outside the gene matches: 4. CDR3 DNA: TGTGCCAGCTCACCGGGACTAGCGGGAGTGGGCGAGCAGTACTTC. Its protein is CASSPGLAGVGEQYF.

Ten or more counts support this clonotype. The chain employs TRBV9 and TRBJ2-1; D is possibly TRBD2 (6 bases). The CDR3 spans 13 residues. Germline V gives CDR1 SGDLS, CDR2 YYNGEE. V lost 2 bases, J lost 5 bases, and 8 bases lay in between. CDR3 coding DNA: TGTGCCAGCAGCGTGGGACTGCACAATGAGCAGTTCTTC. It yields the protein CASSVGLHNEQFF.

A note on this clonotype: This may arise from a read error, as a much more abundant clone is one base away. This chain links TRBV9 with TRBJ1-2; 8 positions match TRBD1. This CDR3 region has 14 residues. CDR1 is SGDLS, CDR2 YYNGEE, per germline. The J segment lost 3 bases and the V segment lost 5 bases, leaving 6 bases of the junction unmatched. CDR3 coding DNA: TGTGCCAGCAGGGGAGGACAGGGAGACTATGGCTACACCTTC. It codes for CASRGGQGDYGYTF. Drawing the rest from reference TRBV9 and TRBJ1-2, the complete variable domain is DSGVTQTPKHLITATGQRVTLRCSPRSGDLSVYWYQQSLDQGLQFLIQYYNGEERAKGNILERFSAQQFPDLHSELNLSSLELGDSALYFCASRGGQGDYGYTFGSGTRLTVV.

This clonotype came up many times. This chain joins TRBV27 and TRBJ1-2; D is undetermined. The CDR3 length is 16 residues. Per the germline V gene, CDR1 is MNHEY and CDR2 is SMNVEV (reference sequence). With 4 bases removed from V and 0 bases from J, the gap between germline ends came to 15 bases. The CDR3 coding sequence is TGTGCCAGCAGTTCGCGACAAAGACTTACTAACTATGGCTACACCTTC. It specifies CASSSRQRLTNYGYTF.

This clonotype was picked up a small number of times. This chain joins TRBV20-1 and TRBJ1-4; D not certain. Germline V gene data show CDR1 as DFQATT and CDR2 as SNEGSKA (reference sequence). V lost 5 bases, J lost 3 bases, and 16 bases lay in between. This CDR3 is 15 amino acids long. CDR3 protein: CSAPGGRKANEKLFF. CDR3 in DNA: TGCAGTGCTCCCGGCGGGAGGAAGGCTAATGAAAAACTGTTTTTT.

The chain joins TRBV27 to TRBJ1-1, with D perhaps matching TRBD1 (6 bases). This CDR3 region has 15 residues. Germline CDR1 MNHEY, CDR2 SMNVEV (reference sequence). The V end was cut by 5 bases, the J end by 0 bases, with 13 bases between. Here the CDR3 reads CASSPPGTLNTEAFF. Written as DNA, the CDR3 is TGTGCCAGCAGTCCCCCCGGGACATTGAACACTGAAGCTTTCTTT.

V and J are TRBV5-8 and TRBJ1-5; D gene ambiguous. CDR1 is SGHTS and CDR2 is YDEGEE in the germline V gene. V was shortened by 1 base and J by 2 bases, with 7 bases between the two germline ends. The CDR3 loop spans 14 amino acids. In DNA form, the CDR3 reads TGTGCCAGCAGCTTGATAAAGGGCAATCAGCCCCAGCATTTT. It encodes CASSLIKGNQPQHF.

This clonotype was counted many times. The chain joins TRBV2 to TRBJ2-5; D is perhaps TRBD1 (5 bases). V was shortened by 2 bases and J by 3 bases, with 10 bases between the two germline ends. Germline V lookup: CDR1 SNHLY, CDR2 FYNNEI. The CDR3 has 14 amino acids. CDR3 in DNA: TGTGCCAGCAGTGAATCTGGCAGGGAAGAGACCCAGTACTTC. It encodes CASSESGREETQYF.

This clonotype was recorded at least ten times. The J gene is TRBJ2-7, the V gene TRBV11-2; 15 bases align to TRBD2. This CDR3 has 16 amino acids. CDR1 is SGHAT, CDR2 FQNNGV, per germline. The V gene end was trimmed by 5 bases and the J gene end by 1 base; junction bases not matched to a gene: 3. CDR3 residues: CASSPGLAGGSYEQYF. The DNA of the CDR3 is TGTGCCAGCAGCCCGGGACTAGCGGGAGGATCCTACGAGCAGTACTTC.

In its sample, this clonotype was seen many times. This sequence joins TRBV6-1 and TRBJ2-1, with 14 bases fitting TRBD2. Germline loops: CDR1 MNHNS, CDR2 SASEGT. This CDR3 has 18 amino acids. J was trimmed by 7 bases and V by 1 base; bases with no gene match: 9. The CDR3 spells CASSEGPGLAGVWNEQFF. CDR3 DNA sequence: TGTGCCAGCAGTGAAGGGCCGGGACTAGCGGGAGTTTGGAATGAGCAGTTCTTC.

This clonotype was seen at least ten times. V usage is TRBV20-1 and J usage is TRBJ2-1; TRBD2 aligns across 10 bases. The junction had 6 bases not matched to a gene; V was cut back by 5 bases and J by 2 bases. The CDR3 spans 15 residues. Germline V gives CDR1 DFQATT, CDR2 SNEGSKA (reference sequence). CDR3 sequence (DNA): TGCAGTGCTCCAGCCACTAGCGGGGCCTACAATGAGCAGTTCTTC. It encodes CSAPATSGAYNEQFF.

The chain carries TRBV6-1 and TRBJ1-2; D is possibly TRBD1 (6 bases). Germline V lookup: CDR1 MNHNS, CDR2 SASEGT. This CDR3 is built from 15 residues. The germline V and J ends were trimmed by 4 bases and 4 bases, with 16 bases remaining between them. The CDR3 DNA sequence: TGTGCCAGCAGTGGTGACCCTACCAGGGGCTATGGCTACACCTTC. It encodes CASSGDPTRGYGYTF.

This clonotype was seen at least ten times. V usage is TRBV28 and J usage is TRBJ1-1, with no clear D. Germline V gene sequence: CDR1 MDHEN, CDR2 SYDVKM. This CDR3 comprises 12 residues. With 6 bases removed from V and 1 base from J, the gap between germline ends came to 6 bases. CDR3 DNA: TGTGCCAGCAGCCCCAAGAACACTGAAGCTTTCTTT. Protein product: CASSPKNTEAFF.

This clonotype came up a few times. The rearrangement links TRBV10-3 to TRBJ2-4; weak D call: TRBD2 (6 bases). Germline assignment: CDR1 ENHRY and CDR2 SYGVKD. This CDR3 has 19 residues. V was shortened by 0 bases and J by 0 bases, with 18 bases between the two germline ends. As DNA, the CDR3 is TGTGCCATCAGTGAGTCTCCCGCGTCGGGGGACCTAGCCAAAAACATTCAGTACTTC. This encodes CAISESPASGDLAKNIQYF.

This clonotype was counted only a few times. J is TRBJ2-1 and V is TRBV9; 7 bases agree with TRBD2. Trimming at V came to 4 bases and at J to 7 bases, leaving 11 bases not matched to a gene. Germline V gene data show CDR1 as SGDLS and CDR2 as YYNGEE. The CDR3 contains 15 residues. CDR3 in amino acids: CASSSQRTSVNEQFF. The CDR3 DNA is TGTGCCAGCAGCTCCCAACGAACTAGCGTAAATGAGCAGTTCTTC.

Many counts were recorded for this clonotype. The rearrangement joins TRBV28 to TRBJ2-5; 7 positions agree with TRBD1. V gave up 4 bases and J gave up 4 bases; unmatched junction bases: 12. Germline V gene sequence: CDR1 MDHEN, CDR2 SYDVKM. The CDR3 extends over 16 amino acids. As DNA, the CDR3 is TGTGCCAGCAGTTATCCGGGACAGCGCGTTTTAGAGACCCAGTACTTC. This translates into CASSYPGQRVLETQYF.

The table lists this clonotype with a few counts. The J gene is TRBJ2-7, the V gene TRBV9, with D tentatively TRBD2 (5 bases). V lost 4 bases and J lost 0, with 14 bases in between. CDR3 length: 15 amino acids. Germline-derived CDR1 and CDR2 are SGDLS and YYNGEE. The CDR3 here is CASSSSPGSSYEQYF. Here the CDR3 DNA reads TGTGCCAGCAGCTCGTCCCCGGGGAGCTCCTACGAGCAGTACTTC.

This clonotype occurred a few times. The CDR3 DNA follows: TGTGCCAGCAGCCAAGCGAGTATTAGAGGGGCCAACGTCCTGACTTTC. As protein: CASSQASIRGANVLTF. V gene TRBV4-2 combines with J gene TRBJ2-6, with unresolved D. CDR3 length: 16 amino acids. Trimming pared 1 base from V and 4 bases from J, leaving 11 bases between. Germline V gene lookup returns CDR1 LGHNA and CDR2 YNFKEQ.